One T cell receptor (beta chain) is described in this entry. In this sample, this clone turned up once. Its specific antigen is unknown. No quality values exist for individual bases; no much larger clone is one base distant. The cohort was made up of about 670 healthy bone marrow donors. At the time of sampling, every cohort member was nominally healthy, though immune exposures that went unrecorded were likely present. The donor was CMV seropositive and was included in the group of 290 or so seropositive cohort members. Each donor provided a peripheral blood sample, and peripheral blood mononuclear cells were used for TCR beta sequencing. Genomic DNA extraction from the blood cell samples was performed with the Qiagen DNeasy Blood Extraction Kit. This sample was included in a study of cytomegalovirus exposure and HLA in healthy donors (dated by TCRdb to about 2017). In the study overall: According to an earlier analysis of around 600 of the donors, about 179 million T cells yielded 117 million unique TCR beta sequences and approximately 280 Gb of sequence data. An early release that covered about 600 HLA-typed donors contained about 300 gigabases of sequencing data and 80 million or so unique TCR sequences. Among the 398 genotyped donors, approximately 82% belonged to the genetic ancestry cluster associated with self-reported Caucasian donors. The study was designed to test whether signatures of past pathogen exposure could be identified by cataloging public T cell receptors. The T cell repertoires of 550 to 850 subjects were profiled by immunosequencing and related to cytomegalovirus serostatus. Along with the roughly 670-subject first cohort, a separate validation cohort of over a hundred different subjects was used. High-throughput TCR immunosequencing, statistical association of individual TCRs with disease status, and machine learning were combined to predict cytomegalovirus infection status. A later analysis re-analyzed previously published TCR beta repertoires from approximately 700 donors and added high-resolution HLA genotyping to study TCR occurrence patterns. Rather than using new phenotypic data, the later analysis identified candidate immune exposures from TCR beta sequences and from how often those sequences occurred across donors. An earlier analysis of roughly 600 of the donors used high-throughput TCR beta sequencing to judge whether each TCR beta V gene segment behaved as functional or pseudogenic. Donor age, sex, ethnicity and CMV serostatus were collected together with the repertoire data. A later genetic analysis took genome-wide SNP genotypes for about 60% of the roughly 670 donors and used that subset as a discovery cohort. Every repertoire in the discovery cohort had been generated on one and the same sequencing platform. HLA typing covered class I and class II loci at four-digit resolution. Typing coverage varied by locus: 629-630 donors for A, B, C, DRB1 and DQB1; more than 500 for DQA1; about 570 for DPA1; around 450 for DPB1. Roughly five DR-DQ haplotypes were handled as single units for association and clustering because linkage in the cohort was strong. On average, around 240,000 unique TCR beta nucleotide sequences were sequenced per donor among a few hundred genotyped donors of the cohort, with 15% to 20% of those sequences being non-productive. What the study reported, not specific to this receptor: In a later analysis, the rate of TCR association differed among HLA loci, with DRB1 alleles having the most associated TCRs and HLA-C alleles having the fewest. Three of the identified cytomegalovirus-associated TCR beta chains were confirmed in vitro to be specific for cytomegalovirus antigens. In this cohort, only TCR beta chains were sequenced, and detectable features were limited by the absence of alpha or paired-chain data. Most CMV-associated TCR beta chains appeared to be HLA-restricted in a later analysis, and the HLA associations seemed to be driven largely by CMV exposure. According to a later genetic analysis, donors in an Asian-associated ancestry cluster had fewer N-insertions in productive TCRs than the approximately 610-donor mean. A group of highly shared sequence variants was considered likely to be a technical artifact of the sequencing pipeline. Correlated functional status among segregating V segments might be attributable to linkage disequilibrium, but an unknown experimental factor could not be ruled out. An association between a missense DCLRE1C variant and V-gene and J-gene trimming of TCR beta chains was found in a later genetic analysis and replicated in an independent cohort. In a later analysis, HLA-associated TCR beta chains were found to be more clonally expanded and to have lower generation probabilities than equally common non-associated chains. The study listed 150 to 200 TCR beta chains as associated with cytomegalovirus. A further reported finding was that TCR beta sequences accurately predicted the HLA-A and HLA-B alleles for most subjects in the first cohort. The classifier was reported to diagnose cytomegalovirus status with high specificity and sensitivity in both the original and validation cohorts. It was suggested by the authors that the approach could potentially be generalized to other disease states and immunological phenotypes. Strong co-occurrence of HLA alleles, especially DR and DQ, made assigning TCR associations to individual alleles difficult. The only immune exposure information available for the cohort was CMV serostatus. An earlier analysis of some 590 of the donors showed that most TCR beta V segments appeared in productive rearrangements either about 87% or about 30% of the time, which broadly matched IMGT annotations. The presence/absence analyses assumed that sequencing depth was roughly uniform across donors, and that assumption may not be true. Because the 87-base-pair reads could not distinguish some IMGT-functional V segments, including TRBV6-2 and TRBV6-3, those segments were excluded. In a later analysis, several top co-occurrence clusters were reported to appear linked to parvovirus B19, influenza, CMV and Epstein-Barr virus. Specific HLA alleles were associated with 15,000 to 20,000 TCR beta sequences at a false discovery rate of 0.05 in a later analysis. Most TCR sequences were observed very rarely across donors, whereas some public TCRs were present in many individuals. Because counts were too low, around 18 rarely observed V segments, including chromosome 9 orphons, were left out of the earlier analysis of approximately 500 of the donors. HLA typing was unavailable for some donors at each locus, so association tests used only the typed subset.

The receptor library was made with the immunoSEQ multiplex PCR assay. A mixture of 60 forward primers for TCR Vbeta segments and 13 reverse primers for TCR Jbeta segments was used in the multiplex PCR. The CDR3 region of rearranged TCR beta genes was amplified from genomic DNA with a multiplex PCR assay. On the Illumina HiSeq System, the amplified TCR beta libraries were sequenced as 87-base-pair reads. The authors processed their data as follows. A later analysis counted tens of millions of unique TCR beta chains across the roughly 700 repertoires, and about 10 million of these chains were shared by at least two donors. To remove PCR and sequencing errors, raw reads were error-corrected and collapsed into unique sequences using a nearest-neighbor algorithm that merged closely related sequences. V, D and J gene segments were assigned by aligning CDR3 sequences to IMGT reference sequences. For a sequence to be retained, a match of at least six nucleotides was required to both a V gene segment and a J gene segment. A rearrangement counted as productive if the CDR3 had no stop codons and remained in frame with V and J, and every other rearrangement counted as non-productive. CDR3 was defined according to IMGT convention as the region running from the second conserved V-encoded cysteine to the conserved J-encoded phenylalanine. Sequences without an unambiguous match to a single V gene segment were excluded from the earlier analysis of 587 of the donors. In an earlier analysis of several hundred of the donors, V segments were called functional above 56.7% productive rearrangements and were called segregating when the between-donor standard deviation exceeded 5%. A statistical classification framework was developed to diagnose cytomegalovirus status using the catalog of TCR beta chain sequences. V and J gene assignment, in a later analysis, came from comparing TCR nucleotide sequences with IMGT/GENE-DB human TR gene sequences. The TCRdist pipeline was used in a later analysis to assign CDR3 sequences and most-parsimonious VDJ recombination scenarios. In a later analysis, each TCR beta chain was defined by its CDR3 amino acid sequence together with its V-gene family, and reads lacking a unique V-gene family were excluded. As a way to deal with suspected cross-contamination and a sequencing artifact, a later analysis dropped 450 to 700 nucleotide sequences that were highly shared and had low generation probability. For each public chain, a later analysis derived a clonal expansion index from normalized ranks of inferred template counts within each repertoire. A later analysis computed generation probabilities with a VDJ recombination model fitted to out-of-frame rearrangements, and checked the results against IGoR. Hypergeometric tests were used in a later analysis to score TCR-TCR, TCR-HLA and TCR-CMV co-occurrence, with a repertoire-size bias correction applied to the TCR pairs. To estimate false discovery rates, a later analysis permuted the HLA or CMV assignments 20 times. A later analysis grouped co-occurring TCRs with DBSCAN, adding TCRdist sequence similarity when clustering within HLA-allele-positive subsets. Co-occurrence clustering excluded repertoires with fewer than 30,000 or more than 120,000 public chains, plus five with anomalous nucleotide sharing. In its TCRdb copy, this immuneACCESS table keeps in-frame sequences only and misses some clones. Where compared with another copy, unresolved V genes explain less than half of these, and the others have no known cause. The V and J calls and the clone size are those of that table, but D and trimming were determined from the DNA. This sample gives about 130,000 clones in total; roughly 70% of them show up just once. Of the sample, 4.3% falls within the top ten clones.

V is pared back by 4 bases and J by 2 bases, with 10 bases lying between the germline termini. The germline V gene specifies SGDLS as CDR1 and YYNGEE as CDR2. From cysteine to phenylalanine, the CDR3 is 15 amino acids long. Just CDR3 DNA is preserved here, 45 bases in frame from base 1. The receptor's source is a man aged 18-30 years in good health and CMV-seropositive. This receptor chain uses TRBV9 and TRBJ2-6; D gene: possibly TRBD2, on 6 matching bases. Source material: PBMCs. The nucleotides are TGTGCCAGCAGCCCCCGGAGGGCTGGGGCCAACGTCCTGACTTTC. It encodes CASSPRRAGANVLTF. The full variable domain, with segments outside the CDR3 supplied by the reference TRBV9 and TRBJ2-6 proteins, appears as DSGVTQTPKHLITATGQRVTLRCSPRSGDLSVYWYQQSLDQGLQFLIQYYNGEERAKGNILERFSAQQFPDLHSELNLSSLELGDSALYFCASSPRRAGANVLTFGAGSRLTVL.